Shown below are 14 T cell receptor beta chains from a single sample sequenced in a study of T-cell memory formation after mild COVID-19. Each CDR3 protein gets one entry after TCRdb re-called the 5' RACE reads with MiXCR. This sample yields some 290,000 distinct CDR3 sequences, of which roughly 15% are seen a single time; 22% belongs to the top ten. Sequenced: PBMCs or a T cell subset sorted from them (not recorded which). Receptor source: a young man who had mild COVID-19 (a few samples of this study predate the infection). Cell type and time point are not known.

The sample holds a few counts of this clonotype. V gene TRBV10-3 combines with J gene TRBJ1-5, with D hard to call. Trimming shortened V by 8 bases and J by 8 bases, and 25 bases separated the two germline ends. Per the germline V gene, CDR1 is ENHRY and CDR2 is SYGVKD. There are 16 residues in the CDR3. The CDR3 DNA is TGTGCCATCGGAAGCCCGGACCGCTCAAGGTTGGAGCCCCAGCATTTT. Translated: CAIGSPDRSRLEPQHF.

This chain joins TRBV7-3 and TRBJ1-6, with TRBD1 matching 7 bases. Per the germline V gene, CDR1 is SGHTA and CDR2 is FQGTGA. V shed 5 bases and J 6 bases; nucleotides not matched to a gene: 19. The CDR3 runs 19 residues. For the CDR3, the DNA is TGTGCCAGCAGCAGAAGGGGGCGAAGAGGCGGTTGGGGTAATTCACCCCTCCACTTT. Its protein is CASSRRGRRGGWGNSPLHF.

The rearrangement joins TRBV2 to TRBJ1-5, with TRBD1 matching over 8 bases. Germline CDR1 SNHLY, CDR2 FYNNEI. Trimming at V came to 3 bases and at J to 1 base, leaving 2 bases not matched to a gene. The CDR3 sequence is 15 residues long. In DNA, the CDR3 is TGTGCCAGCAGTGACAGGGGGCTAAGCAATCAGCCCCAGCATTTT. This translates into CASSDRGLSNQPQHF.

This clonotype came up a few times. The chain couples TRBV5-5 to TRBJ2-1; no reliable D call. Trimming left V 4 bases short and J 9 bases short, with 14 bases between. The CDR3 length is 13 residues. The V gene's germline CDR1 is SGHKS and CDR2 YYEKEE (reference sequence). In nucleotides, the CDR3 is TGTGCCAGCAGCGTGGTTGGGGTAGGTGAGCAGTTCTTC. This gives the protein CASSVVGVGEQFF.

This clonotype was counted ten times or more. This chain uses TRBV27 with TRBJ1-2; possible D gene TRBD1, 6 bases. CDR1 is MNHEY, CDR2 SMNVEV, per germline (reference sequence). V lost 4 bases, J lost 5 bases, and 8 bases lay in between. The CDR3 loop spans 12 amino acids. The CDR3 coding sequence is TGTGCCAGCAGTTCCCAGGGGTATGGCTACACCTTC. The encoded protein is CASSSQGYGYTF.

This clonotype was detected only a few times. Here the CDR3 reads CSASLLSGGVRETQYF. CDR3 bases: TGCAGTGCTAGCTTACTTAGCGGGGGGGTGCGAGAGACCCAGTACTTC. The rearrangement uses TRBV20-1 and TRBJ2-5; TRBD2 matches 11 bases. V shed 3 bases, J shed 4 bases, and the junction held 10 bases outside the gene matches. CDR3 length equals 16 residues. Germline CDR1 reads DFQATT; CDR2 reads SNEGSKA (reference sequence).

This clonotype was detected only a few times. This rearrangement joins TRBV28 to TRBJ2-5; the match to TRBD2 covers 10 bases. CDR3 length: 15 amino acids. The germline gives CDR1 MDHEN, CDR2 SYDVKM. V lost 4 bases, J lost 2 bases, and 4 bases stayed unmatched. CDR3 bases: TGTGCCAGCAGTTCCCCTAGCGGGGGACAAGAGACCCAGTACTTC. Protein sequence: CASSSPSGGQETQYF.

This clonotype was seen more than once but under ten times. The chain has TRBV5-1 and TRBJ2-3, with D unresolved. V was shortened by 0 bases and J by 3 bases, with 8 bases between the two germline ends. The CDR3 loop spans 14 amino acids. The germline CDR1 and CDR2 sequences are SGHRS and YFSETQ. In DNA, the CDR3 is TGCGCCAGCAGCTTGGGGCCCCTGACAGATACGCAGTATTTT. Protein product: CASSLGPLTDTQYF.

This clonotype was seen ten or more times. This chain joins TRBV24-1 and TRBJ2-5; 9 positions match TRBD2. Germline V gives CDR1 KGHDR, CDR2 SFDVKD. The length of the CDR3 is 13 residues. The trim removed 6 bases at V and 4 bases at J, leaving 2 bases unmatched. This CDR3 reads CATSPSGVETQYF. In DNA form, the CDR3 reads TGTGCCACCAGTCCTAGCGGGGTAGAGACCCAGTACTTC.

This clonotype was recorded a few times. The chain is built from TRBV24-1 and TRBJ1-4, with 11 bases matching TRBD1. There are 16 residues in the CDR3. V trimming: 12 bases; J trimming: 4 bases; junction bases outside the gene matches: 12. CDR1 and CDR2 (germline): KGHDR, SFDVKD. The CDR3 nucleotides read TGTGCCTCGACCGGGACAGGGGGAGACCTTAATGAAAAACTGTTTTTT. It encodes CASTGTGGDLNEKLFF.

This clonotype was seen a few times. This chain joins TRBV20-1 and TRBJ1-6; D is possibly TRBD1 (5 bases). V was cut by 4 bases and J by 8 bases, with 18 bases left in between. CDR1 and CDR2 from the germline V gene are DFQATT and SNEGSKA (reference sequence). This CDR3 has 15 amino acids. The CDR3 DNA is TGCAGTGCTACGATCGGGACGGCCTGGGATTCACCCCTCCACTTT. Translated: CSATIGTAWDSPLHF.

This clonotype has only a few counts. The chain couples TRBV7-9 to TRBJ2-7; 12 positions match TRBD1. The V gene end was trimmed by 4 bases and the J gene end by 4 bases; junction bases not matched to a gene: 5. CDR1 SEHNR and CDR2 FQNEAQ come from the germline V gene (reference sequence). CDR3 size: 15 residues. The CDR3 reads CASSSGTGGGYEQYV. In DNA form, the CDR3 reads TGTGCCAGCAGCTCGGGGACAGGGGGCGGGTACGAGCAGTACGTC.

The table lists this clonotype with a count of one. The rearrangement joins TRBV6-6 to TRBJ2-3; D is unclear. Germline-derived CDR1 and CDR2 are MNHNY and SVGAGI (reference sequence). This CDR3 has 15 residues. V was pared by 2 bases and J by 3 bases, with 12 bases between. CDR3 nucleotide sequence: TGTGCCAGCAGTTACGAGTGGGGATCGACAGATACGCAGTATTTT. As protein: CASSYEWGSTDTQYF.

The gene calls are TRBV4-3 and TRBJ2-2; no reliable D call. CDR3 length: 16 amino acids. Trimming cost V 6 bases and J 3 bases, with 17 bases left between them. CDR1 LGHNA and CDR2 YSLEER come from the germline V gene. DNA of the CDR3: TGCGCCAGCAGTAAAAGGCTCCGGGTTTACACCGGGGAGCTGTTTTTT. Translated: CASSKRLRVYTGELFF.